Listed below are T cell receptor beta chains from one sample, sequenced in a study of T cell repertoires in cytomegalovirus infection. TCRdb re-called the reads with MiXCR, one entry per CDR3 protein. The table shows about 130,000 distinct CDR3 sequences, with 8.8% occurring only once. Sequences were obtained from PBMCs. The origin of the receptors is a human donor in good health (CMV status not recorded). Some clones in this sample may be carry-over from other donors' samples. Both conserved end residues are part of each CDR3. Each record gives: clone size, J gene, D gene, V gene, CDR3 protein, CDR3 DNA. D genes are given only for firm matches. Clone size is shown for a subset of rows, as once, few, many or a class of expanded clone.

>many|TRBJ1-2|NA|TRBV7-8
CASSLTVGYGYTF
TGTGCCAGCAGCTTAACCGTCGGGTATGGCTACACCTTC
>many|TRBJ1-1|NA|TRBV2
CASTGEANTEAFF
TGTGCCAGCACCGGGGAGGCGAACACTGAAGCTTTCTTT
>NA|TRBJ2-5|NA|TRBV2
CASSAPGRETQYF
TGTGCCAGCAGTGCCCCAGGGAGGGAGACCCAGTACTTC
>many|TRBJ1-2|NA|TRBV7-9
CASTRGYGYTF
TGTGCCAGCACAAGGGGCTATGGCTACACCTTC
>NA|TRBJ2-4|NA|TRBV20-1
CSAQTLGEAKNIQYF
TGCAGTGCCCAGACACTAGGAGAAGCCAAAAACATTCAGTACTTC
>many|TRBJ1-2|NA|TRBV7-2
CASSLGFDGLPNYGYTF
TGTGCCAGCAGCTTAGGGTTCGATGGGCTGCCCAACTATGGCTACACCTTC
>many|TRBJ2-7|NA|TRBV18
CASSPDPPSDEQYF
TGTGCCAGCTCACCGGACCCCCCTAGCGACGAGCAGTACTTC
>many|TRBJ2-2|TRBD1|TRBV28
CASSPQRQGSTGELFF
TGTGCCAGCAGTCCACAACGACAGGGGAGTACCGGGGAGCTGTTTTTT
>few|TRBJ2-3|NA|TRBV6-2/TRBV6-3
CASSSRVGVATDTQYF
TGTGCCAGCAGTTCACGAGTTGGGGTCGCCACAGATACGCAGTATTTT
>many|TRBJ1-6|TRBD1|TRBV6-6
CASTTTGARSPLHF
TGTGCCAGCACCACGACAGGGGCTAGGTCACCCCTCCACTTT
>many|TRBJ1-5|NA|TRBV10-2
CASSEASPASNQPQHF
TGCGCCAGCAGTGAGGCGTCCCCCGCGAGCAATCAGCCCCAGCATTTT
>NA|TRBJ1-1|NA|TRBV20-1
CSARDWVRGGNTEAFF
TGCAGTGCTAGAGACTGGGTAAGGGGAGGGAACACTGAAGCTTTCTTT